The entry that follows covers one TCR beta chain sequence. Its specificity is not known. This CDR3 region has 13 residues. The germline V and J ends were trimmed by 1 base and 2 bases, with 4 bases remaining between them. Assay used: immunoSEQ multiplex PCR; TCRdb lists only in-frame clones, some missing. The top ten clones hold 6.5% to 8.5% of a sample with around 53,000 clones, 86% of them seen once. The data originate from a study of T cell responses to AZD1222 COVID-19 vaccine. Study findings and constraints: White British ancestry dominated among donors, who included more females, and clonal diversity was possibly underestimated. With two AZD1222 doses given, Spike-specific TCR breadth and depth both rose. Within unmutated variant regions lay the reported targets of nearly half of spike-specific TCRs. Just a handful of AZD1222 recipients were seropositive at baseline.

The chain uses TRBV12-3 or TRBV12-4 and TRBJ2-3; no firm D call. The input for sequencing was peripheral blood, taken 28 days after the second AZD1222 dose. The receptor was isolated from an adult who received the AZD1222 COVID-19 vaccine. CDR3 protein: CASSLVDTDTQYF. CDR3 DNA sequence: TGTGCCAGCAGTTTAGTGGACACAGATACGCAGTATTTT.